Listed here is a single TCR beta chain. At the DNA level, this CDR3 is encoded by other sequences in the same sample as well. V gave up 3 bases and J gave up 4 bases, with 7 bases separating them. The CDR3 is 13 residues long. In germline, CDR1 is KGHSH, CDR2 LQKENI. This entry is derived from a study of shared clonotypes between healthy human individuals. Looking at the study overall: The study enrolled a couple of women and a few men aged 18 to 49.

Clones were read by immunoSEQ multiplex PCR, and TCRdb kept only the in-frame ones, dropping some. The repertoire has a few million clones, 90% to 95% of them found once; the top ten carry around 0.4%. This clonotype was sampled from a man between 18 and 35 years old in good health. Some clones in this sample may be carry-over from other donors' samples. What was sequenced was naive CD4+ T cells from PBMCs. Subset of the sample: CD45RA+ positively selected. The chain carries TRBV18 and TRBJ1-5; D might be TRBD1 (5 bases). The CDR3 region has the DNA TGTGCCAGCTCACCCGGGGCAAATCAGCCCCAGCATTTT. Encoded protein: CASSPGANQPQHF.